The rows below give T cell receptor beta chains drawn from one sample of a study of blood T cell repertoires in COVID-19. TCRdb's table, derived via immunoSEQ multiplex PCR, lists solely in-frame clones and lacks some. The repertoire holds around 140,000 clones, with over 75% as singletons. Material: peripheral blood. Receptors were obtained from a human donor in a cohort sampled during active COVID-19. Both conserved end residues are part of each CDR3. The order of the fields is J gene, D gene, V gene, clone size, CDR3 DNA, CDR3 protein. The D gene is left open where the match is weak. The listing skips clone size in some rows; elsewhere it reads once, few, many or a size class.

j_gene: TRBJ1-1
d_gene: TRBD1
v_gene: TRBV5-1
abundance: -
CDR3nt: TGCGCCAGCAGCTTTGCAGGGGGGAACACTGAAGCTTTCTTT
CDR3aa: CASSFAGGNTEAFF

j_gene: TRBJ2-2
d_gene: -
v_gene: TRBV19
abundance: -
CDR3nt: TGTGCCAGTAGTATAGTAGGGGTCACCGGGGAGCTGTTTTTT
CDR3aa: CASSIVGVTGELFF

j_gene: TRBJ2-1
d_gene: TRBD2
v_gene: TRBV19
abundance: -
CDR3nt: TGTGCCAGTAGTATCCGGAGGGGTGTAGCGGGGGTCAATGAGCAGTTCTTC
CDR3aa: CASSIRRGVAGVNEQFF

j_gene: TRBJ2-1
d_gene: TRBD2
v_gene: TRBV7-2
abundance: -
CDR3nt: TGTGCCAGCACGCCCGGCGGGACTAGCTCCAATGAGCAGTTCTTC
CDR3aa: CASTPGGTSSNEQFF

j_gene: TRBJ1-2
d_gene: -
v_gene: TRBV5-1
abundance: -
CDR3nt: TGCGCCAGCAGCTTTGTACCACAGGAGAACTATGGCTACACCTTC
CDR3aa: CASSFVPQENYGYTF

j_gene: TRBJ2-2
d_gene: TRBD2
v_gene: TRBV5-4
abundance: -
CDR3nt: TGTGCCAGCCGTAGCGGGTATTACACCGGGGAGCTGTTTTTT
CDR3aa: CASRSGYYTGELFF

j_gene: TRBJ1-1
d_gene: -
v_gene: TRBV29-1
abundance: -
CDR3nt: TGCAGCGTTGCAAAGGGAGGGAACACTGAAGCTTTCTTT
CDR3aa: CSVAKGGNTEAFF

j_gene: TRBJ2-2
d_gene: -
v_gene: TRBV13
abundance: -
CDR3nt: TGTGCCAGCAGCTTACCGGGAGCCGGGGAGCTGTTTTTT
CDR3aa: CASSLPGAGELFF

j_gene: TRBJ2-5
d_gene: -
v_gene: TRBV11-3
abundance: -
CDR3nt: TGTGCCAGCAGCTTAACGGCAGGGGCAGAGACCCAGTACTTC
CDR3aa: CASSLTAGAETQYF

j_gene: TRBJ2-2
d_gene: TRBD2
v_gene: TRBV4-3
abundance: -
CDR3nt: TGCGCCAGCACACCTCAAGAGGTAGCGGGGGGCCTGAGGACCGGGGAGCTGTTTTTT
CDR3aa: CASTPQEVAGGLRTGELFF

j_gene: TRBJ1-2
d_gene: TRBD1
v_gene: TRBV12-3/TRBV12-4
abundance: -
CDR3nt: TGTGCCAGCAGGTCTACAGGGGGGAATGGCTACACCTTC
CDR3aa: CASRSTGGNGYTF

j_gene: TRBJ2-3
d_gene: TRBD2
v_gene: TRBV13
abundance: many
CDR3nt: TGTGCCAGCAGCTCCAGGACTAGACCCCTAGATACGCAGTATTTT
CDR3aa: CASSSRTRPLDTQYF

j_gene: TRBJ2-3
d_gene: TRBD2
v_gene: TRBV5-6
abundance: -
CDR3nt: TGTGCCAGCAGCCGCGGACTAGCGGGAGGAGGAGATACGCAGTATTTT
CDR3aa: CASSRGLAGGGDTQYF

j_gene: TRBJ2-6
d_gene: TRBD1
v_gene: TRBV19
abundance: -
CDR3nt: TGTGCCAGTAGTTTACAGGGGTACGGGGCCAACGTCCTGACTTTC
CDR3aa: CASSLQGYGANVLTF

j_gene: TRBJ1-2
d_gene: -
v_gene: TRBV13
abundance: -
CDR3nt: TGTGCCAGCAGCTTATCCAGAAACTATGGCTACACCTTC
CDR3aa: CASSLSRNYGYTF

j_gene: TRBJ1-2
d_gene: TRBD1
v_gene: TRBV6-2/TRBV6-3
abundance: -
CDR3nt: TGTGCCAGCAGCGGCCGGGACAGGGGATCCTATGGCTACACCTTC
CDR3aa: CASSGRDRGSYGYTF

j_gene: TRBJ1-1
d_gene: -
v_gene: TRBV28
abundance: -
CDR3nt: TGTGCCAGCAGTTTACCCTCGCGGAACACTGAAGCTTTCTTT
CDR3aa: CASSLPSRNTEAFF

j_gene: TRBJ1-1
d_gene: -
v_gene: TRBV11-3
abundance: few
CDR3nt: TGTGCCAGCAGCCAGGGCAGAGTAGAAGCTTTCTTT
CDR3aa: CASSQGRVEAFF

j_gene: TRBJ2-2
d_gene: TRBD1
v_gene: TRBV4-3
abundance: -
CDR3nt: TGCGCCAGCAGCCGGAGGGACAGGGACCTCACCGGGGAGCTGTTTTTT
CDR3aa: CASSRRDRDLTGELFF

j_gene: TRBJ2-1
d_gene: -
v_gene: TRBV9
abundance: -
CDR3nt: TGTGCCAGCAGCCGTGGAGGTACCTACAATGAGCAGTTCTTC
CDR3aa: CASSRGGTYNEQFF

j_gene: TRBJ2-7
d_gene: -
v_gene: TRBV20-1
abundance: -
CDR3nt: TGCAGTGCTAGTGGGCAGGGATGGGAGCAGTACTTC
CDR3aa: CSASGQGWEQYF

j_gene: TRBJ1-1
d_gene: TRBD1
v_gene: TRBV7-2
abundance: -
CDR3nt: TGTGCCAGCAGTACCTGGGACAGGAGCATGAACACTGAAGCTTTCTTT
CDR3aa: CASSTWDRSMNTEAFF

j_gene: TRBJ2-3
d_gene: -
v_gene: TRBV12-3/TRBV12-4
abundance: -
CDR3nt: TGTGCCAGCAGTTTCGGTCCTAATACGCAGTATTTT
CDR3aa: CASSFGPNTQYF

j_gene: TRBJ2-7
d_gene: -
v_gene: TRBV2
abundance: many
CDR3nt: TGTGCCAGCAGTGAATTTGGGACATCGACCGTCTCCTACGAGCAGTACTTC
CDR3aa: CASSEFGTSTVSYEQYF

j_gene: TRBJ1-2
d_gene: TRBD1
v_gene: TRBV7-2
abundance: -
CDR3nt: TGTGCCAGCAGCTTACCCGGGACAGGGCATGGCTACACCTTC
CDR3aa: CASSLPGTGHGYTF

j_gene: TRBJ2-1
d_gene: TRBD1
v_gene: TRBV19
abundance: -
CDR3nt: TGTGCCAGTAGAAACAGGGGGATCAATGAGCAGTTCTTC
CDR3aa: CASRNRGINEQFF

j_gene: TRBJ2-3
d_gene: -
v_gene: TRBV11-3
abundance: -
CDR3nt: TGTGCCAGCAGCTCCAGAGGGCCTAGCACAGATACGCAGTATTTT
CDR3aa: CASSSRGPSTDTQYF

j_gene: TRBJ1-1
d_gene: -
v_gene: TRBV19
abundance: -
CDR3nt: TGTGCCAGTACCCGATCGAGACAGAGCATGAACACTGAAGCTTTCTTT
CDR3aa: CASTRSRQSMNTEAFF

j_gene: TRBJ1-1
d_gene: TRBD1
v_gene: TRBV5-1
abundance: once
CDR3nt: TGCGCCAGCAGCTTGGAGCACAGGGGAACTGAAGCTTTCTTT
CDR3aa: CASSLEHRGTEAFF

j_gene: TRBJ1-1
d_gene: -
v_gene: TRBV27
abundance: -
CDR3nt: TGTGCCAGCAGCCCACAGGGACGGAGGACTGAAGCTTTCTTT
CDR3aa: CASSPQGRRTEAFF

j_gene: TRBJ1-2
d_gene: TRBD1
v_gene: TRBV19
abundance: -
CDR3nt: TGTGCCAGTAGTACCCGTCAGACAGGGCCGAGTGGCTACACCTTC
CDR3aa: CASSTRQTGPSGYTF

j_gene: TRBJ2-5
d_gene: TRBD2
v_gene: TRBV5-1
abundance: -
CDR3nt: TGCGCCAGCAGCTGGGGACCTTCCGGGGGGGAAGAGACCCAGTACTTC
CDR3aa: CASSWGPSGGEETQYF

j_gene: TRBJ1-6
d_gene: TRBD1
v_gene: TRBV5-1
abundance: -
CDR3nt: TGCGCCAGCAGCAAGGGAAACAGGGGGAATTCCACACCCCTCCACTTT
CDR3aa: CASSKGNRGNSTPLHF

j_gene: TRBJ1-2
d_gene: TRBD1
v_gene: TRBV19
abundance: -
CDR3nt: TGTGCCAGTAGTATAAGATGGGGACAGACCCCCTATGGCTACACCTTC
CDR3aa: CASSIRWGQTPYGYTF

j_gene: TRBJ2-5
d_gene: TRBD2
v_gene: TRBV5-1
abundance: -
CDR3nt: TGCGCCAGCAGCTTGGCCGGCCCGCGGGGGGGACAAGAGACCCAGTACTTC
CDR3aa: CASSLAGPRGGQETQYF

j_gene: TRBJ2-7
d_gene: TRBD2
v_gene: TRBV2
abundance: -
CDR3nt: TGTGCCAGCAGTGACGGGGGGTACGAGCAGTACTTC
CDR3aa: CASSDGGYEQYF

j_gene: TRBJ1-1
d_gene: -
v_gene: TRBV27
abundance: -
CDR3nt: TGTGCCAGCAGTTTATTACGGGAGAACACTGAAGCTTTCTTT
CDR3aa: CASSLLRENTEAFF

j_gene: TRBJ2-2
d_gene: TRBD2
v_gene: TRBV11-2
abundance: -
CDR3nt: TGTGCCAGCAGCTTATTTCCGGTAGCGGGAGGCTCAGGGACCGGGGAGCTGTTTTTT
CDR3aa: CASSLFPVAGGSGTGELFF

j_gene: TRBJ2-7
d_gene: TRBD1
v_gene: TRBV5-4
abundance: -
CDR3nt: TGTGCCAGCAGCCTTGGGACAGGGGGGTCCGAGCAGTACTTC
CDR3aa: CASSLGTGGSEQYF

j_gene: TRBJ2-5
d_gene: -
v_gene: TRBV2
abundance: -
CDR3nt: TGTGCCAGCAGTGGCAGGGGAGAGACCCAGTACTTC
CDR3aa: CASSGRGETQYF

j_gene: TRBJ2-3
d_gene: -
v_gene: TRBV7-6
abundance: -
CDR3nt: TGTGCCAGCAGCTTATCCGGGAGCACTAGCACAGATACGCAGTATTTT
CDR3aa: CASSLSGSTSTDTQYF

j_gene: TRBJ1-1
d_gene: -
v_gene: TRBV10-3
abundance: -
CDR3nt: TGTGCCATCTCTATGAACACTGAAGCTTTCTTT
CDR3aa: CAISMNTEAFF

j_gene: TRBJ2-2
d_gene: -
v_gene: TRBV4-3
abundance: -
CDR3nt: TGCGCCAGCAGCCTCGCCGAGAGCGCCGGGGAGCTGTTTTTT
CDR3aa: CASSLAESAGELFF

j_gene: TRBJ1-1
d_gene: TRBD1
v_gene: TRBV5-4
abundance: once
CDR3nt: TGTGCCAGCAGCTTGTCCGGGACAGGTTTTACTGAAGCTTTCTTT
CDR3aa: CASSLSGTGFTEAFF

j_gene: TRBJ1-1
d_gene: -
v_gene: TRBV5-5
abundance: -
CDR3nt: TGTGCCAGCAGCCCCGGGTTCGACACTGAAGCTTTCTTT
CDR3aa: CASSPGFDTEAFF